One and the same sample provided the 27 T cell receptor beta chains below, sequenced in a study of T cells of healthy individuals. TCRdb reanalysed the 5' RACE reads using MiXCR and keeps one entry per CDR3 protein. Of fewer than 70,000 distinct CDR3 sequences in the sample, under 15% were seen once. These receptor sequences come from a human donor in good health.

V and J are TRBV7-8 and TRBJ2-3; 10 bases fit TRBD2. CDR3 length equals 17 residues. The trim removed 6 bases at V and 4 bases at J, leaving 13 bases unmatched. CDR1 is SGHVS and CDR2 is FQNEAQ in the germline V gene. The CDR3 DNA sequence: TGTGCCAGCAGGCAATTCTTAGCGGGAGGAGTCGCAGATACGCAGTATTTT. Translated: CASRQFLAGGVADTQYF.

This clonotype was detected many times. V is TRBV11-2 and J is TRBJ1-2; 8 bases match TRBD1. The germline V gene encodes CDR1 SGHAT and CDR2 FQNNGV. V lost 5 bases, J lost 3 bases, and 8 bases stayed unmatched. The CDR3 contains 15 residues. Here the CDR3 reads CASSLRLTGDYGYTF. As DNA, the CDR3 is TGTGCCAGCAGCCTAAGACTGACAGGGGACTATGGCTACACCTTC.

This clonotype has a count of ten or more. V is TRBV12-3 or TRBV12-4 and J is TRBJ1-5; 8 bases align to TRBD1. V dropped 3 bases and J dropped 4; count of bases not matched to a gene: 8. This CDR3 region has 16 residues. In DNA form, the CDR3 reads TGTGCCAGCAGTTTCCAGGGGGCAGGGAGGAATCAGCCCCAGCATTTT. This translates into CASSFQGAGRNQPQHF.

Details on this clonotype: A much more abundant neighbour one base away suggests this may be a read error. J is TRBJ1-2 and V is TRBV12-3 or TRBV12-4, with D tentatively TRBD1 (5 bases). The CDR3 contains 16 residues. Trimming removed 7 bases from V and 5 bases from J, with 23 bases in between. The CDR3 is CASTTQLGGGWYGYTF. The CDR3 DNA reads as TGTGCCAGCACCACCCAACTGGGGGGAGGGTGGTATGGCTACACCTTC.

This clonotype was detected ten times or more. The V call is TRBV6-1, the J call TRBJ1-2, with D hard to call. CDR3 length equals 14 residues. V shed 1 base and J shed 4 bases, with 10 bases lying between them. In germline, CDR1 is MNHNS, CDR2 SASEGT. CDR3 coding DNA: TGTGCCAGCAGTGAAGGAGATTGGAGCTATGGCTACACCTTC. Translating gives CASSEGDWSYGYTF.

This clonotype was found many times. The chain carries TRBV28 and TRBJ1-5; no clear D. With 1 base removed from V and 0 bases from J, the gap between germline ends came to 4 bases. CDR3 length equals 14 residues. Germline assignment: CDR1 MDHEN and CDR2 SYDVKM. DNA of the CDR3: TGTGCCAGCAGTTTATCCGGTAGCAATCAGCCCCAGCATTTT. It specifies CASSLSGSNQPQHF.

This clonotype occurred many times. The J gene is TRBJ2-7, the V gene TRBV4-3; TRBD2 agrees at 10 bases. V was pared by 3 bases and J by 9 bases, with 8 bases of the junction left unmatched. Germline loops: CDR1 LGHNA, CDR2 YSLEER. There are 14 residues in the CDR3. CDR3 protein: CASSQGSLAGVQYF. In DNA form, the CDR3 reads TGCGCCAGCAGCCAGGGGTCGCTAGCGGGAGTGCAGTACTTC.

This clonotype was seen at least ten times. CDR3 amino acids: CASSRDSGQFF. In DNA, the CDR3 is TGTGCCAGCAGCCGGGATAGCGGGCAGTTCTTC. V gene TRBV5-6 combines with J gene TRBJ2-1, with D perhaps matching TRBD2 (6 bases). Trimming removed 4 bases at V and 12 bases at J, with 11 bases between. The CDR3 extends over 11 amino acids. Germline V lookup: CDR1 SGHDT, CDR2 YYEEEE.

This clonotype turned up a few times. This rearrangement joins TRBV10-3 to TRBJ2-3; the D gene is possibly TRBD2 (6 bases). The CDR3 sequence is 13 residues long. The germline V and J ends were trimmed by 2 bases and 3 bases, with 6 bases remaining between them. CDR1 ENHRY and CDR2 SYGVKD come from the germline V gene. The DNA of the CDR3 is TGTGCCATCAGTGAGGCGGGAACAGATACGCAGTATTTT. Translating gives CAISEAGTDTQYF.

This clonotype came up a few times. This chain joins TRBV14 and TRBJ1-2, with a possible D match to TRBD1 (6 bases). V lost 5 bases and J lost 2, with 21 bases in between. The CDR3 is made up of 17 amino acids. Germline loops: CDR1 SGHDN, CDR2 FVKESK. As DNA, the CDR3 is TGTGCCAGCAGCGCCGAAGCGGTCTTAGGACAGAACTATGGCTACACCTTC. Protein product: CASSAEAVLGQNYGYTF.

This chain uses TRBV19 with TRBJ1-5, with D maybe TRBD1 (5 bases). The ends were cut back, 3 bases at V and 2 bases at J, with 14 bases in the middle. Germline CDR1 and CDR2: LNHDA and SQIVND (reference sequence). This CDR3 spans 16 amino acids. The CDR3 nucleotides are TGTGCCAGTAGTATCAGGGTGGGCGGGGGCAATCAGCCCCAGCATTTT. Protein sequence: CASSIRVGGGNQPQHF.

The chain links TRBV2 to TRBJ2-3; TRBD2 matches at 13 bases. The CDR3 is 15 amino acids. The germline V gene has CDR1 SNHLY and CDR2 FYNNEI. Trimming at V came to 6 bases and at J to 6 bases, leaving 6 bases not matched to a gene. CDR3 in DNA: TGTGCCAGCAGAGAACTAGCGGGAGGGATGGATACGCAGTATTTT. Protein: CASRELAGGMDTQYF.

Regarding this clonotype: The DNA is left out, because the CDR3 cannot be placed on it with certainty; the CDR3 is given as TCRdb lists it. The genes are TRBV20-1 and TRBJ2-3; the table calls TRBD2, which could not be checked here. The germline gives CDR1 DFQATT, CDR2 SNEGSKA (reference sequence). The CDR3 has 23 amino acids, counting both end residues. The CDR3 is CSAATGLLSDEQYFGPGTDTQYF.

This clonotype was counted many times. The rearrangement links TRBV15 to TRBJ2-7; D is possibly TRBD1 (5 bases). Germline V gives CDR1 LNHNV, CDR2 YYDKDF (reference sequence). With 5 bases removed from V and 7 bases from J, the gap between germline ends came to 12 bases. The CDR3 spans 12 residues. The CDR3 bases are TGTGCCACCAGCGACAGCCCCTTGGAGCAGTACTTC. This gives the protein CATSDSPLEQYF. Full variable domain (remainder filled in from reference TRBV15 and TRBJ2-7): DAMVIQNPRYQVTQFGKPVTLSCSQTLNHNVMYWYQQKSSQAPKLLFHYYDKDFNNEADTPDNFQSRRPNTSFCFLDIRSPGLGDTAMYLCATSDSPLEQYFGPGTRLTVT.

This clonotype was seen ten or more times. The chain recombines TRBV20-1 with TRBJ1-4; 7 bases map to TRBD1. This CDR3 has 14 residues. Per the germline V gene, CDR1 is DFQATT and CDR2 is SNEGSKA (reference sequence). The CDR3 loop is CRPSEGARGEKLFF. The CDR3 nucleotides are TGCAGGCCGAGTGAGGGGGCAAGAGGTGAAAAACTGTTTTTT.

This clonotype showed up many times. The rearrangement joins TRBV12-3 or TRBV12-4 to TRBJ1-4; no clear D gene. Deletions cut 2 bases from V and 6 bases from J, with 22 bases between. The CDR3 has 18 amino acids. In DNA, the CDR3 is TGTGCCAGCAGTTTATCCTTCCTTGAGACGGAACAATATGAAAAACTGTTTTTT. This encodes CASSLSFLETEQYEKLFF.

This clonotype was observed a handful of times. The rearrangement links TRBV29-1 to TRBJ1-1, with TRBD1 matching over 8 bases. Germline trimming cut 4 bases from V and 3 bases from J; bases unmatched to any gene: 4. The CDR3 consists of 13 residues. The V gene's germline CDR1 is SQVTM and CDR2 ANQGSEA. This CDR3 reads CSVGQGIYTEAFF. The CDR3 nucleotides are TGCAGCGTTGGACAGGGGATATACACTGAAGCTTTCTTT.

This clonotype has just a few counts. V usage is TRBV3-1 and J usage is TRBJ2-5; possible D gene TRBD2, 7 bases. V was pared by 1 base and J by 1 base, with 16 bases between. The CDR3 runs to 17 residues. From germline, CDR1 is LGHDT and CDR2 YNNKEL (reference sequence). The CDR3 nucleotides read TGTGCCAGCAGCCAAGTTTTGGGGGGGGGCCCCCAAGAGACCCAGTACTTC. Translated, it gives CASSQVLGGGPQETQYF.

The chain employs TRBV2 and TRBJ2-1; 9 positions match TRBD2. This CDR3 comprises 14 residues. The ends lost 6 bases at V and 2 bases at J; junction bases unmatched: 2. The germline V gene has CDR1 SNHLY and CDR2 FYNNEI. CDR3 protein: CASSLAGAYNEQFF. In nucleotides, the CDR3 is TGTGCCAGCAGCTTAGCGGGGGCCTACAATGAGCAGTTCTTC.

This clonotype occurred many times. This chain uses TRBV24-1 with TRBJ2-3; 11 nucleotides match TRBD1. J was trimmed by 6 bases and V by 4 bases; bases with no gene match: 11. CDR1 and CDR2 (germline): KGHDR, SFDVKD. The CDR3 contains 17 residues. DNA of the CDR3: TGTGCCACCAGTGACCCCAGGACAGGGGGCGCGGTGGATACGCAGTATTTT. Protein: CATSDPRTGGAVDTQYF.

The J gene is TRBJ2-1, the V gene TRBV5-6; TRBD1 agrees at 12 bases. Germline V gene data show CDR1 as SGHDT and CDR2 as YYEEEE. The CDR3 contains 15 residues. Trimming at V came to 4 bases and at J to 6 bases, leaving 5 bases not matched to a gene. The CDR3 spells CASSPGQGAGNEQFF. CDR3 bases: TGTGCCAGCAGCCCGGGACAGGGGGCTGGCAATGAGCAGTTCTTC.

This clonotype was detected a few times. The chain is built from TRBV29-1 and TRBJ1-2, with TRBD1 matching over 9 bases. The germline CDR1 and CDR2 sequences are SQVTM and ANQGSEA. The length of the CDR3 is 13 residues. V shed 7 bases, J shed 4 bases, and the junction held 7 bases outside the gene matches. The chain's CDR3 is CSGLQGASYGYTF. In DNA, the CDR3 is TGCAGCGGCTTACAGGGGGCCAGCTATGGCTACACCTTC.

This clonotype was counted only a few times. The CDR3 is CASRAIDREGYGYTF. For the CDR3, the DNA is TGTGCCAGCAGGGCAATCGACAGGGAGGGCTATGGCTACACCTTC. The J gene is TRBJ1-2, the V gene TRBV6-2 or TRBV6-3, with TRBD1 matching over 7 bases. V lost 6 bases, J lost 4 bases, and 11 bases stayed unmatched. From germline, CDR1 is MNHEY and CDR2 SVGEGT. This CDR3 has 15 amino acids.

V and J are TRBV7-6 and TRBJ1-5; 7 nucleotides agree with TRBD1. Germline trimming cut 5 bases from V and 0 bases from J; bases unmatched to any gene: 13. From germline, CDR1 is SGHVS and CDR2 FNYEAQ. The CDR3 spans 18 residues. The CDR3 nucleotides read TGTGCCAGCAGCACACGGGACAGTTCCATGTATAGCAATCAGCCCCAGCATTTT. Translated: CASSTRDSSMYSNQPQHF.

This clonotype was seen repeatedly, ten times or more. V gene TRBV5-5 combines with J gene TRBJ1-1; TRBD1 is a possible D gene (5 bases). Germline assignment: CDR1 SGHKS and CDR2 YYEKEE (reference sequence). The CDR3 loop spans 13 amino acids. V was trimmed by 3 bases and J by 1 base, leaving 7 bases between them. DNA for the CDR3: TGTGCCAGCAGCTACGGGGGGAACACTGAAGCTTTCTTT. Its translation: CASSYGGNTEAFF. Full variable domain (remainder filled in from reference TRBV5-5 and TRBJ1-1): DAGVTQSPTHLIKTRGQQVTLRCSPISGHKSVSWYQQVLGQGPQFIFQYYEKEERGRGNFPDRFSARQFPNYSSELNVNALLLGDSALYLCASSYGGNTEAFFGQGTRLTVV.

Only one count was recorded for this clonotype. The rearrangement joins TRBV7-2 to TRBJ2-3, with TRBD2 as a possible D gene (7 bases). The CDR3 has 15 amino acids. Trimming cost V 3 bases and J 5 bases, with 15 bases left between them. From germline, CDR1 is SGHTA and CDR2 FQGNSA. CDR3 nucleotide sequence: TGTGCCAGCAGCTTCGAAGGGGGGGCGGGAGATACGCAGTATTTT. Translated, it gives CASSFEGGAGDTQYF.

On this clonotype: One end of the junction fails to match germline, which may point to a read error. J is TRBJ2-5 and V is TRBV6-1; 7 nucleotides line up with TRBD2. This CDR3 has 13 amino acids. The germline gives CDR1 MNHNS, CDR2 SASEGT. The CDR3, as DNA: TGCGCCCTACTAGCGAACTCCGAAGAGACCCAGTACTTC. Translation gives CALLANSEETQYF.